Shown below are 12 T cell receptor beta chains from a single sample sequenced in a study of T cell repertoires in cytomegalovirus infection. These receptors lack a known antigen. From the reads, TCRdb called clonotypes with MiXCR, one entry per CDR3 protein. This table holds about 34,000 distinct CDR3 sequences, 52% found once. The starting material was CD8+ T cells from cultured PBMCs, obtained from culture after CMV antigen stimulation. All receptors come from a human donor in good health (CMV status not recorded). Some clones in this sample may be carry-over from other donors' samples.

This rearrangement joins TRBV5-6 to TRBJ2-1; 8 bases match TRBD2. This CDR3 comprises 16 residues. Germline CDR1 is SGHDT and CDR2 is YYEEEE. V gave up 2 bases and J gave up 1 base; unmatched junction bases: 5. The CDR3 DNA follows: TGTGCCAGCAGCTTATCCGGGACTAGTTCCTACAATGAGCAGTTCTTC. It specifies CASSLSGTSSYNEQFF.

The chain links TRBV11-2 to TRBJ1-1, with D perhaps matching TRBD1 (6 bases). Trimming took 3 bases from V and 0 from J, leaving 14 bases between them. Germline V lookup: CDR1 SGHAT, CDR2 FQNNGV. CDR3 length: 16 residues. DNA of the CDR3: TGTGCCAGCAGCTTTTTCGGGGGCGAGATGAACACTGAAGCTTTCTTT. It encodes CASSFFGGEMNTEAFF. Full variable domain (missing parts from reference TRBV11-2 and TRBJ1-1): EAGVAQSPRYKIIEKRQSVAFWCNPISGHATLYWYQQILGQGPKLLIQFQNNGVVDDSQLPKDRFSAERLKGVDSTLKIQPAKLEDSAVYLCASSFFGGEMNTEAFFGQGTRLTVV.

This rearrangement joins TRBV29-1 to TRBJ2-7; 13 nucleotides line up with TRBD2. Germline CDR1 is SQVTM and CDR2 is ANQGSEA. The length of the CDR3 is 13 residues. The trim removed 6 bases at V and 2 bases at J, leaving 1 base unmatched. The CDR3 nucleotides read TGCAGCGTGGGACTAGCGGGACCCTACGAGCAGTACTTC. Amino acid sequence: CSVGLAGPYEQYF.

This clonotype was detected a few times. The DNA of the CDR3 is TGTGCCAGCAGCTTAGGTAGGGGGACAGGGGATCCCGAAGCTTTCTTT. It codes for CASSLGRGTGDPEAFF. The chain carries TRBV7-6 and TRBJ1-1; TRBD1 agrees at 10 bases. V shed 1 base and J 8 bases; nucleotides not matched to a gene: 10. The CDR3 totals 16 residues. Germline V CDR1 and CDR2: SGHVS, FNYEAQ.

In this sample, this clonotype turned up a few times. V and J are TRBV11-2 and TRBJ1-1; perhaps TRBD1 as D (6 bases). CDR1 and CDR2 from the germline V gene are SGHAT and FQNNGV. This CDR3 contains 13 residues. V lost 4 bases to trimming and J lost 11 bases, with 17 bases between them. The CDR3 spells CASSSPRGAQAFF. CDR3 DNA: TGTGCCAGCAGCTCTCCGAGGGGGGCTCAGGCTTTCTTT.

This clonotype has more than one count but fewer than ten. V and J are TRBV7-6 and TRBJ1-1; D is uncertain. The germline gives CDR1 SGHVS, CDR2 FNYEAQ. The V end was cut by 2 bases, the J end by 3 bases, with 10 bases between. The CDR3 contains 14 residues. CDR3 protein: CASSLRTVDTEAFF. DNA of the CDR3: TGTGCCAGCAGCTTAAGGACTGTGGACACTGAAGCTTTCTTT.

The J gene is TRBJ2-6, the V gene TRBV7-6; 8 bases line up with TRBD1. Germline values: CDR1 SGHVS, CDR2 FNYEAQ. The CDR3 loop spans 16 amino acids. The V segment lost 3 bases and the J segment 4 bases; nucleotides outside the gene matches: 5. This CDR3 is CASSFRTGSGANVLTF. Here the CDR3 DNA reads TGTGCCAGCAGCTTTAGGACAGGGTCCGGGGCCAACGTCCTGACTTTC.

This rearrangement joins TRBV7-6 to TRBJ1-1; the match to TRBD1 covers 8 bases. Trimming cost V 5 bases and J 0 bases; bases outside gene matches: 5. This CDR3 is 15 amino acids long. Germline loops: CDR1 SGHVS, CDR2 FNYEAQ. Here the CDR3 reads CASSGGQGLNTEAFF. The CDR3 DNA reads TGTGCCAGCAGCGGTGGACAGGGCTTGAACACTGAAGCTTTCTTT.

This clonotype was found a few times. This chain connects TRBV7-6 to TRBJ1-1; D gene ambiguous. CDR1 SGHVS and CDR2 FNYEAQ come from the germline V gene. The V end was cut by 2 bases, the J end by 2 bases, with 6 bases between. This CDR3 is 13 amino acids long. As DNA, the CDR3 is TGTGCCAGCAGCTTATATAGTAACACTGAAGCTTTCTTT. As protein: CASSLYSNTEAFF.

The chain recombines TRBV10-3 with TRBJ2-1; TRBD2 is a possible D gene (5 bases). Germline V gene lookup returns CDR1 ENHRY and CDR2 SYGVKD. V gave up 2 bases and J gave up 7 bases, with 9 bases separating them. The CDR3 runs to 13 residues. The CDR3 is CAISEPGGNEQFF. CDR3 in DNA: TGTGCCATCAGTGAGCCCGGCGGGAATGAGCAGTTCTTC.

The J gene is TRBJ2-3, the V gene TRBV12-5, with D tentatively TRBD2 (6 bases). V was cut by 4 bases and J by 2 bases, with 10 bases left in between. The CDR3 has 14 residues. Germline V gene data show CDR1 as LGHNT and CDR2 as FRNRAP. The CDR3 sequence is CASGYWGVTDTQYF. The CDR3 nucleotides read TGTGCTAGTGGTTACTGGGGGGTCACAGATACGCAGTATTTT.

The chain couples TRBV7-9 to TRBJ2-6; TRBD2 matches 8 bases. V gave up 2 bases and J gave up 2 bases; unmatched junction bases: 2. The germline CDR1 and CDR2 sequences are SEHNR and FQNEAQ (reference sequence). The CDR3 totals 16 residues. The CDR3 loop reads CASSLSGGAGANVLTF. DNA of the CDR3: TGTGCCAGCAGCTTATCGGGAGGGGCTGGGGCCAACGTCCTGACTTTC.